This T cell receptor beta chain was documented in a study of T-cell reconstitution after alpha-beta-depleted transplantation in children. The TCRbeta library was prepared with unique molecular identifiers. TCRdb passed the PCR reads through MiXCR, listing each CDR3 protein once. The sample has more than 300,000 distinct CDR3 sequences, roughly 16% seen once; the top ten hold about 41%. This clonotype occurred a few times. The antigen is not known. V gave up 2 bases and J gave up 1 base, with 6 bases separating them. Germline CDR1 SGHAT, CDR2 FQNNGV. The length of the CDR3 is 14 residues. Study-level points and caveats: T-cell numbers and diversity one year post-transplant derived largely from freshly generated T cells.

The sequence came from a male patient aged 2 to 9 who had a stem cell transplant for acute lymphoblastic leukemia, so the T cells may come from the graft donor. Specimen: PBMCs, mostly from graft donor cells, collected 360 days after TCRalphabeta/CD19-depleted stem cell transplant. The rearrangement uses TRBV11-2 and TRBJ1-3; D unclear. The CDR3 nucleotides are TGTGCCAGCAGCTTAATGAGTTCTGGAAACACCATATATTTT. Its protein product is CASSLMSSGNTIYF.